These 10 T cell receptor beta chains came from one sample sequenced in a study of CD8+ T cells in alopecia areata. This sample's treatment: oral pan-JAK inhibitor, 5-10 mg twice daily. Extraction of RNA preceded its reverse transcription into cDNA, which served as the sequencing template. Clones were read by immunoSEQ multiplex PCR, and TCRdb kept only the in-frame ones, dropping some. The table lists about 270,000 clones, roughly 60% of them singletons. Material: CD4+ T cells sorted from blood, obtained around week 53, from a patient treated with tofacitinib. The receptors originated from a human donor with alopecia areata.

V usage is TRBV6-5 and J usage is TRBJ2-1, with a weak D call TRBD1 (6 bases). In germline, CDR1 is MNHEY, CDR2 SVGAGI. This CDR3 has 13 amino acids. The CDR3 DNA sequence: TGTGTCACAGGGAAGACAGAGTACAATGAGCAGTTCTTC. Translated, it gives CVTGKTEYNEQFF.

This clone was counted a few times. The same CDR3 also results from other DNA sequences found in this sample. This chain uses TRBV29-1 with TRBJ2-3, with TRBD2 identical over 8 bases. V trimming: 4 bases; J trimming: 1 base; junction bases outside the gene matches: 1. CDR3 length: 13 amino acids. Germline CDR1 SQVTM, CDR2 ANQGSEA. CDR3 DNA: TGCAGCGTTGCACTAGCGGGCACAGATACGCAGTATTTT. Amino acid sequence: CSVALAGTDTQYF.

This clone was observed at least ten times. The gene calls are TRBV5-1 and TRBJ2-1, with TRBD2 matching over 9 bases. The CDR3 is 17 amino acids. The ends lost 0 bases at V and 5 bases at J; junction bases unmatched: 9. Germline V gene data show CDR1 as SGHRS and CDR2 as YFSETQ. The CDR3 DNA sequence: TGCGCCAGCAGCTTGGGACTAGCGGCTTCTAACAACAATGAGCAGTTCTTC. It codes for CASSLGLAASNNNEQFF. Full variable domain (missing parts from reference TRBV5-1 and TRBJ2-1): KAGVTQTPRYLIKTRGQQVTLSCSPISGHRSVSWYQQTPGQGLQFLFEYFSETQRNKGNFPGRFSGRQFSNSRSEMNVSTLELGDSALYLCASSLGLAASNNNEQFFGPGTRLTVL.

On this clone itself: The same CDR3 is also encoded by other DNA sequences in this sample. J is TRBJ1-5 and V is TRBV7-2; D gene uncertain. The CDR3 covers 13 residues. V was pared by 2 bases and J by 4 bases, with 6 bases between. Germline V gene sequence: CDR1 SGHTA, CDR2 FQGNSA. The CDR3 region is CASSLRGNQPQHF. CDR3 sequence (DNA): TGTGCCAGCAGCTTACGGGGAAATCAGCCCCAGCATTTT.

The rearrangement joins TRBV25-1 to TRBJ2-7; D possibly matches TRBD1 or TRBD2 (6 bases each). Germline assignment: CDR1 MGHDK and CDR2 SYGVNS. V was trimmed by 0 bases and J by 6 bases, leaving 15 bases between them. The CDR3 runs to 15 residues. CDR3 DNA: TGTGCCAGCAGTGAATACGGGGGCAGGGGTAGCGAGCAGTACTTC. Protein: CASSEYGGRGSEQYF.

The genes are TRBV11-2 and TRBJ2-2; D is tentatively TRBD1 or TRBD2 (6 bases each). Germline-derived CDR1 and CDR2 are SGHAT and FQNNGV. This CDR3 region has 15 residues. Between the trimmed V and J ends, which lost 5 bases and 4 bases, there was a span of 14 bases. This chain's CDR3 is CASSPPWGATGELFF. CDR3 coding DNA: TGTGCCAGCAGCCCGCCCTGGGGGGCCACCGGGGAGCTGTTTTTT.

The chain uses TRBV7-9 and TRBJ2-7; 8 bases agree with TRBD2. The CDR3 spans 14 residues. Germline assignment: CDR1 SEHNR and CDR2 FQNEAQ (reference sequence). The junction had 7 bases not matched to a gene; V was cut back by 5 bases and J by 4 bases. For the CDR3, the DNA is TGTGCCAGCAGCACCATAGCGGGACCTTACGAGCAGTACTTC. Its protein product is CASSTIAGPYEQYF.

This chain uses TRBV5-6 with TRBJ2-2, with TRBD1 identical over 7 bases. In germline, CDR1 is SGHDT, CDR2 YYEEEE. This CDR3 contains 15 residues. After removal of 6 bases from V and 4 bases from J, the junction contained 9 bases not matched to a gene. CDR3 amino acids: CASNRGPLGTGELFF. CDR3 in DNA: TGTGCCAGCAACAGGGGACCCTTGGGCACCGGGGAGCTGTTTTTT. Full variable domain (missing parts from reference TRBV5-6 and TRBJ2-2): DAGVTQSPTHLIKTRGQQVTLRCSPKSGHDTVSWYQQALGQGPQFIFQYYEEEERQRGNFPDRFSGHQFPNYSSELNVNALLLGDSALYLCASNRGPLGTGELFFGEGSRLTVL.

This clone was detected a few times. V gene TRBV28 combines with J gene TRBJ1-6; D is uncertain. Germline lookup yields CDR1 MDHEN and CDR2 SYDVKM. This CDR3 has 14 residues. V lost 2 bases and J 14 bases, leaving 16 bases between the germline ends. CDR3 protein: CASSLTSPETTLHF. In nucleotides, the CDR3 is TGTGCCAGCAGTTTAACTTCCCCAGAAACCACCCTCCACTTT.

The V gene is TRBV15, the J gene TRBJ2-7; 7 positions agree with TRBD1. The CDR3 has 14 residues. CDR1 LNHNV and CDR2 YYDKDF come from the germline V gene (reference sequence). Losses at the gene ends were 5 bases for V and 2 bases for J; bases not matched to a gene: 6. For the CDR3, the DNA is TGTGCCACCAGCGCATACAGGGGTGCCTACGAGCAGTACTTC. It encodes CATSAYRGAYEQYF.